The following is a T cell receptor beta chain sequence with its context. The CDR3 extends over 14 amino acids. The V end was cut by 0 bases, the J end by 4 bases, with 8 bases between. Germline values: CDR1 SGHRS, CDR2 YFSETQ. This specimen comes from a study of graft-versus-host responses after intestinal transplantation. Study information: The study gave all recipients anti-thymocyte globulin induction, then tacrolimus and steroids for approximately three years.

The table came from immunoSEQ multiplex PCR; TCRdb's copy has only in-frame clones and leaves some out. The repertoire includes some 11,000 clones, about 83% of them detected once, and roughly 50% sits in the top ten. The sequence was obtained from a human patient who received an intestinal transplant, so some T cells may come from the graft donor. The genes are TRBV5-1 and TRBJ2-1; D not resolved. Here the sequenced sample was PBMCs, taken roughly 130 days after transplant. The CDR3 DNA reads as TGCGCCAGCAGCTTGGGGCAGAAGTACAATGAGCAGTTCTTC. Translating it yields CASSLGQKYNEQFF. The full variable domain, with the rest looked up from reference TRBV5-1 and TRBJ2-1, is KAGVTQTPRYLIKTRGQQVTLSCSPISGHRSVSWYQQTPGQGLQFLFEYFSETQRNKGNFPGRFSGRQFSNSRSEMNVSTLELGDSALYLCASSLGQKYNEQFFGPGTRLTVL.